This T cell receptor (beta chain) emerged from a study of OX40 agonist ivuxolimab in advanced cancers. Notes on the research overall: The costimulatory receptor OX40 (CD134) was targeted by ivuxolimab, a fully human IgG2 agonistic monoclonal antibody. Intravenous ivuxolimab was administered to patients every 2 weeks at six dose levels: 0.01, 0.1, 0.3, 1.5, 3 and 10 mg/kg. Of the roughly 54 dose-escalation patients, hepatocellular carcinoma was present in some 19, melanoma in approximately 15, renal cell carcinoma in 9 and head and neck cancer in 9. A male proportion of 70% to 90% and a mean age of 60 years, ranging from about 23 to 90, were recorded for the dose-escalation cohort. Patients were allowed to have had prior anti-PD-1, anti-PD-L1 or anti-CTLA-4 therapy, and 40% to 45% of the dose-escalation patients had previously received checkpoint inhibitors. Partial responses were achieved by three dose-escalation patients, of whom one had hepatocellular carcinoma and two had cutaneous melanoma. The point of sequencing TCRbeta in the periphery was to test whether ivuxolimab changed TCR sequence diversity and drove clonal T-cell expansion. The monotherapy dose-escalation portion (N of about 50 patients) of the phase I ivuxolimab trial is reported in the paper. What the research found in general, with its limitations: At doses from 0.1 to 3.0 mg/kg, clonal expansion was seen in both CD4+ and CD8+ blood T cells between baseline and week 6. Partial responders in the 0.1-3.0 mg/kg groups had among the lowest normalized peripheral clonal expansion, especially among CD8+ T cells. Low levels of normalized T-cell clonal expansion were also seen in some patients who did not respond. The antigen specificity of the clonally expanded peripheral T cells was not determined. On average, CD8+ T cells showed more expanded clones than CD4+ T cells after ivuxolimab.

The trial excluded patients who had a history of autoimmune disease or who were on systemic immunosuppression. Peripheral blood for TCR sequencing was drawn from every dose cohort at baseline, at cycle 4 day 1 and at cycle 7 day 1. Samples came from an open-label, multicenter, first-in-human phase I dose-escalation trial of ivuxolimab. Adults with locally advanced or metastatic head and neck squamous cell, hepatocellular, melanoma or renal cell carcinoma were enrolled in the trial. Before TCR sequencing, CD4+ and CD8+ T cells were separately sorted from peripheral blood. Genomic DNA was extracted from sorted cells for sequencing of the TCRbeta CDR3 region. TCRbeta CDR3 regions were sequenced using the immunoSEQ Assay. TCRdb limited this immuneACCESS table to in-frame rearrangements with V and J called. A share of clones is missing; checked studies link under half to unresolved V genes, and the rest is unexplained. For this sample the table gives tens of thousands of clones, of which around 79% were detected only once. The top ten clonotypes cover roughly 5% of the sample.

Via the germline V gene, CDR1 is KGHSH and CDR2 LQKENI. Measured from the cysteine to the phenylalanine, the CDR3 is 14 residues long. Just the 42-base CDR3 DNA is kept, in frame starting at base 1. The germline ends are 12 bases apart after V is trimmed by 2 bases and J by 5 bases. In regard to this clone: Its antigen is not yet known. Per-base qualities were not stored, and no clone one base away is much larger.

The receptor's source is an adult with an advanced solid tumor such as melanoma, head and neck, liver or kidney cancer. The chain was built from TRBV18 and TRBJ1-1; possibly the D gene is TRBD1, per 6 matching bases. Sequenced here: CD4+ or CD8+ T cells sorted from blood, sampled in a trial of the OX40 agonist ivuxolimab. At the DNA level, the sequence is TGTGCCAGCTCACCAAGGCAGGGGAGGACTGAAGCTTTCTTT. Its translation is CASSPRQGRTEAFF.